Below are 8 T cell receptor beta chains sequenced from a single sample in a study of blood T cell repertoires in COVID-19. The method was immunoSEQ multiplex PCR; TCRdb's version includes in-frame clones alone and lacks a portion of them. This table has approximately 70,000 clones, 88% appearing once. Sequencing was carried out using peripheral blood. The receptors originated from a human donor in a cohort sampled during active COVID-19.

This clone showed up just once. The CDR3 DNA follows: TGTGCCAGCAGCTCACCGGACACAAGGGGGGAGACCCAGTACTTC. This sequence encodes CASSSPDTRGETQYF. The rearrangement joins TRBV5-6 to TRBJ2-5; the D gene is possibly TRBD1 (6 bases). Trimming shortened V by 3 bases and J by 5 bases, and 17 bases separated the two germline ends. Germline CDR1 and CDR2: SGHDT and YYEEEE. The length of the CDR3 is 15 residues.

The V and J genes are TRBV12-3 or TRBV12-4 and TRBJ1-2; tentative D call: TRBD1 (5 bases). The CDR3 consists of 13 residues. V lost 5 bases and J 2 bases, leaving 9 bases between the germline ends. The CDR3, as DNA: TGTGCCAGCAGTAGACCAGGGAACTATGGCTACACCTTC. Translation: CASSRPGNYGYTF.

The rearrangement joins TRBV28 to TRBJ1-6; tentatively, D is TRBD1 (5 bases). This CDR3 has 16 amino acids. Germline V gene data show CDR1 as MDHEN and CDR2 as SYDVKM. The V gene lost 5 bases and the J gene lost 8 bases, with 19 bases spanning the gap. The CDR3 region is CASSPGSRGGDSPLHF. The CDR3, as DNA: TGTGCCAGCAGTCCTGGTTCCCGGGGAGGGGATTCACCCCTCCACTTT.

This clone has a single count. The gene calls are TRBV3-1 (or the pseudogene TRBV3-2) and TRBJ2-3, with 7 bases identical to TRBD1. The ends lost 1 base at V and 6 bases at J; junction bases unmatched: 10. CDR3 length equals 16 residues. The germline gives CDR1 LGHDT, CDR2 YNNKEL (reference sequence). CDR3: CASSQGYGTAADTQYF. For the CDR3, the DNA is TGTGCCAGCAGCCAAGGGTACGGGACAGCAGCTGATACGCAGTATTTT.

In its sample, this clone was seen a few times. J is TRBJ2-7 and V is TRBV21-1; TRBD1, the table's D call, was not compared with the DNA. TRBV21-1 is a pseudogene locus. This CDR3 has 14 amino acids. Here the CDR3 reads CASSKRTVIYEQYV. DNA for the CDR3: TGTGCCAGCAGCAAAAGAACAGTAATCTACGAGCAGTACGTC.

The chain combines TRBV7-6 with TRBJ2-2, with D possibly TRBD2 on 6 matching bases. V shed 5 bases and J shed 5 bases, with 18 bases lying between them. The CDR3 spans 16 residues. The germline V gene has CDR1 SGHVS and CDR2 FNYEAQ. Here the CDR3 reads CASSKFSARGTGELFF. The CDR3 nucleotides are TGTGCCAGCAGCAAATTCTCGGCCCGGGGGACCGGGGAGCTGTTTTTT.

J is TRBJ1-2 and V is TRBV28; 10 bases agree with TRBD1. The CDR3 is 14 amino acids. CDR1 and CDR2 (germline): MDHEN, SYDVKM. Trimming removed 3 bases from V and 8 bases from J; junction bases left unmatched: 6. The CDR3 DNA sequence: TGTGCCAGCAGTTTTGACAGGGGGCTTCAAGGCTACACCTTC. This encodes CASSFDRGLQGYTF.

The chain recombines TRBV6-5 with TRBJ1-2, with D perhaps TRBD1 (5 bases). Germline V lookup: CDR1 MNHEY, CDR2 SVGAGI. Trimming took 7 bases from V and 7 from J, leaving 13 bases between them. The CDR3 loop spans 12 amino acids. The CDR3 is CASTGGVAGYTF. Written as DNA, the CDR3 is TGTGCCAGCACTGGGGGGGTTGCTGGCTACACCTTC.